A selection of T cell receptor beta chains follows, all from one sample in a study of CD4 T cells in relation to SARS-CoV-2 and coronaviruses. Here immunoSEQ multiplex PCR was the method, and the copy in TCRdb shows in-frame clones only, minus some. The table includes some 65,000 clones, over 70% detected once. Sequencing input: memory CD4+ T cells from PBMCs. Receptors originate from a human donor in good health. The CDR3 runs from the conserved cysteine through the conserved F or W. The D gene is left open where the match is weak. Clone size is not always given. Where it is, it says once, few, many or a class for expanded clones.

d_call j_call clone_size v_call cdr3_aa cdr3_nt
NA TRBJ1-2 NA TRBV21-1 CASSNLGSYYGYTF TGTGCCAGCAGCAACCTCGGGTCTTACTATGGCTACACCTTC
NA TRBJ2-5 NA TRBV6-2/TRBV6-3 CASSPTGETQYF TGTGCCAGCAGTCCCACGGGGGAGACCCAGTACTTC
NA TRBJ2-3 NA TRBV21-1 CASSKALAGASSTDTQYF TGTGCCAGCAGCAAAGCTCTAGCGGGGGCCTCTAGCACAGATACGCAGTATTTT
NA TRBJ1-1 NA TRBV30 CAWSVAVRGTEAFF TGTGCCTGGAGTGTGGCTGTCAGGGGCACTGAAGCTTTCTTT
NA TRBJ2-5 NA TRBV5-1 CASSLDGKETQYF TGCGCCAGCAGCTTGGATGGTAAAGAGACCCAGTACTTC
TRBD1 TRBJ1-2 NA TRBV6-1 CASSEVGTALGYGYTF TGTGCCAGCAGTGAAGTTGGGACAGCTCTTGGCTATGGCTACACCTTC
NA TRBJ1-6 NA TRBV28 CASSSLNSPLHF TGTGCCAGCAGTTCCTTGAATTCACCCCTCCACTTT
NA TRBJ1-4 NA TRBV19 CAVGGKETNEKLFF TGTGCCGTAGGGGGGAAGGAAACTAATGAAAAACTGTTTTTT
TRBD1 TRBJ2-1 NA TRBV7-3 CASSQTGGRGGEQFF TGTGCCAGCAGCCAGACAGGGGGCCGGGGGGGTGAGCAGTTCTTC
NA TRBJ1-1 NA TRBV7-3 CASSLTGLTEAFF TGTGCCAGCAGCTTAACTGGACTCACTGAAGCTTTCTTT
TRBD1 TRBJ1-2 few TRBV5-8 CASSPPKGQGDGYTF TGTGCCAGCAGCCCTCCTAAAGGACAGGGAGATGGCTACACCTTC
TRBD2 TRBJ2-7 NA TRBV7-2 CASSLGTRSGEQYF TGTGCCAGCAGCTTGGGGACTAGGAGTGGCGAGCAGTACTTC
TRBD1 TRBJ1-4 NA TRBV5-4 CASSNPQGGGEKLFF TGTGCCAGCAGCAACCCCCAGGGGGGGGGTGAAAAACTGTTTTTT
NA TRBJ2-1 NA TRBV20-1 CSASDRGASGRGNNEQFF TGCAGTGCTAGTGACAGGGGGGCTAGCGGGCGGGGCAACAATGAGCAGTTCTTC
NA TRBJ2-2 NA TRBV19 CASTAVQNTGELFF TGTGCCAGTACGGCGGTTCAGAACACCGGGGAGCTGTTTTTT
NA TRBJ2-1 NA TRBV5-1 CASSLEVWYEQFF TGCGCCAGCAGCTTGGAAGTCTGGTACGAGCAGTTCTTC
NA TRBJ2-3 NA TRBV15 CATSKDIGGASTDTQYF TGTGCCACCAGCAAGGATATTGGGGGGGCAAGCACAGATACGCAGTATTTT
NA TRBJ1-6 NA TRBV19 CASSGSYNSPLHF TGTGCCAGTAGTGGATCCTATAATTCACCCCTCCACTTT
NA TRBJ2-6 NA TRBV24-1 CATSEGGLNSGANVLTF TGTGCCACCAGTGAGGGGGGACTCAACTCTGGGGCCAACGTCCTGACTTTC